This paragraph reports one TCR beta chain. This clone was seen a handful of times. Its antigen has not been determined. Nothing much larger sits one base from this clone, and base qualities are not available. The immunoSEQ hsTCRB v3.0 assay was used at survey level resolution to sequence the TRB variable region. A depth of roughly 35,000-50,000 T-cell genomes per sample was targeted for TRB sequencing. An Illumina MiSeq with a v3 150-cycle kit was used to sequence the pooled TRB libraries. In the authors' own workflow: Repertoire analysis was run in R within a reproducible Nextflow workflow that covered QC, data transformation and analysis. Custom analyses were implemented in LymphoSeq2, an R package for AIRR-Seq data exploration. Several samples that yielded fewer than 5000 total TRB sequences were excluded, so that more than 150 HIV repertoires were analyzed. Among the 200 or so HIV repertoires that were kept, around 60 were collected before ART initiation and roughly 130 were collected after ART initiation. Repertoires were downsampled to 5000 TRB nucleotide sequences, and summary statistics were averaged over 100 downsampling iterations. TRB sequences were retained for analysis only if CDR3 regions of at least seven amino acids were present. A Shannon entropy-derived clonality score and the Gini coefficient were used to measure diversity. In the repertoire networks, any two of the top 5000 CDR3 amino acid sequences were linked whenever the two sequences differed by an edit distance of one. For TRB CDR3 amino acid sequences, GLIPH2 was used to predict antigen specificity groups and MHC restriction. Known CMV, EBV, HIV or tissue antigen associations were flagged by matching CDR3 amino acid sequences against VDJdb and McPAS-TCR. Pre-ART, post-ART and control groups were compared with Wilcoxon signed-rank tests and Holm-Bonferroni correction. TCRdb carries this immuneACCESS record with in-frame sequences only. Its versions omit some clonotypes, under half of them owing to an unresolved V gene in the studies checked, with the rest unexplained. V, J and clone size are taken as reported in that table, and D and trimming were inferred from the DNA itself. In this sample the table shows tens of thousands of clones, roughly 85% of which occur a single time. The ten largest clones capture more than 9% of the sample.

The sample is drawn from a study of long-term antiretroviral therapy in people with HIV (dated by TCRdb to between 2021 and 2024). About the investigation overall: The earliest samples were collected roughly a decade before the 2015 WHO recommendation for immediate ART, at a time when ART was usually postponed until CD4 counts fell. Whether ART initiation and durable HIV suppression were associated with changes in peripheral blood TRB repertoire composition and diversity was tested in a retrospective serial study. The cohort contributed over 150 cryopreserved PBMC samples from 30 adults with confirmed HIV infection, collected serially over a mean of about 6 years (range 1-12). Eleven of the 30 participants with HIV were female. No cross-contamination during QIAcube processing turned up in test extractions that ran a monoclonal T-cell line alongside 33 polyclonal samples. General conclusions and limits of the study: The repertoire was dominated across all time points by expanded TRB clones identified before ART initiation, although this dominance was seen to fluctuate and to decrease in many PLHIV after ART. Owing to limited PBMC availability, only the TCR beta chain was sequenced, without alpha chain pairing. Samples dated from the mid-2000s to the late 2010s, and the ART regimens used may be less effective than current ones. Starting ART was linked to a significant rise in TRB diversity, yet even with long-term ART the diversity remained significantly lower than in transplant donor controls. Inferences about post-ART repertoire changes are limited because no data were available on ART adherence, viral resistance or therapy changes. Unsorted PBMC were profiled instead of sorted CD4+ and CD8+ T cells because pre-ART samples had limited cell numbers. Compared with controls, HIV repertoires had narrower CDR3 length ranges, and the network structure pointed to an antigen-experienced repertoire that shifted only slightly toward naive after ART.

To be included, a participant needed at least one PBMC sample from before ART initiation plus at least two post-ART samples. Every participant with HIV received treatment in the United States of America. Before DNA extraction, cryopreserved samples of about 0.95-11 million PBMC were thawed and then washed. At the time of the earliest PBMC sample, participants with HIV were aged between roughly 20 and 55 years. Each participant contributed PBMC samples from 1-4 timepoints before ART initiation and 2-8 timepoints after ART initiation, with a median of 7 samples. For every participant, serial HIV viral load, CD4+ T-cell count, ART history and demographic data were obtained. A Qiagen kit on a QIAcube was used to extract genomic DNA from unsorted PBMC, with samples processed in batches of 12. The germline V gene specifies LGHNA as CDR1 and YNFKEQ as CDR2. The germline ends are 13 bases apart after V is trimmed by 8 bases and J by 3 bases. Counted from cysteine to phenylalanine, this CDR3 has 14 amino acids. CDR3 DNA only is kept here, 42 bases in frame from base 1.

The receptor was isolated from a woman aged 40 to 50 with HIV. The sequence links TRBV4-2 to TRBJ2-2, and TRBD1 may be the D gene, going by 6 matching bases. The sequencing used unsorted PBMCs, collected 4.1 years after starting antiretroviral therapy. This receptor has the CDR3 CASGGRGHTGELFF. The base sequence is TGTGCCAGCGGGGGCCGGGGACACACCGGGGAGCTGTTTTTT.